This passage covers 23 T cell receptor beta chains from one sample sequenced in a study of PD-1 blockade in classical Hodgkin lymphoma (TCRdb year 2020). In the paper's terms, the time point label means: cycle 4 day 1 (C4D1), after less than seven weeks of nivolumab. Every trial patient had relapsed following autologous stem cell transplantation, and prior brentuximab vedotin exposure was what differed among cohorts A, B and C. Using a Miltenyi CD4+ T cell isolation kit, CD4+ T cells were purified from thawed PBMCs through magnetic negative selection. Library prep was done by the immunoSEQ multiplex PCR assay. TCRdb obtained this table from immuneACCESS and retained in-frame rearrangements with V and J assigned. These tables miss some clones; where compared with another copy, unresolved V genes account for less than half of the shortfall, and the remainder is unexplained. The sample records 31,000 or so clones, around 80% of which are singletons. The ten largest clones represent over 0.75% of the sample.

The sequenced sample was CD4+ T cells from blood, obtained before the fourth cycle of nivolumab. Every receptor here comes from a human donor with classical Hodgkin lymphoma.

The rearrangement joins TRBV9 to TRBJ2-2; 9 nucleotides align to TRBD2. Germline CDR1 SGDLS, CDR2 YYNGEE. The CDR3 has 16 amino acids. V lost 4 bases, J lost 2 bases, and 6 bases stayed unmatched. The CDR3 DNA follows: TGTGCCAGCAGCCCCCGACTAGCGGAAAACACCGGGGAGCTGTTTTTT. Its translation: CASSPRLAENTGELFF.

V usage is TRBV7-9 and J usage is TRBJ2-7; 9 positions match TRBD2. The germline V gene encodes CDR1 SEHNR and CDR2 FQNEAQ (reference sequence). Trimming at V came to 5 bases and at J to 2 bases, leaving 7 bases not matched to a gene. The CDR3 has 15 amino acids. The CDR3: CASSKVPSGAYEQYF. In nucleotides, the CDR3 is TGTGCCAGCAGCAAAGTGCCTAGCGGGGCCTACGAGCAGTACTTC.

The chain links TRBV28 to TRBJ1-2; TRBD1 is a possible D gene (6 bases). CDR3 length equals 15 residues. Germline CDR1 is MDHEN and CDR2 is SYDVKM. Between the trimmed V and J ends, which lost 8 bases and 4 bases, there was a span of 20 bases. The CDR3 loop reads CASLRGGLVGYGYTF. The CDR3 DNA reads as TGTGCCAGCCTTCGGGGGGGGCTCGTCGGCTATGGCTACACCTTC.

The genes are TRBV30 and TRBJ1-2; TRBD1 might be the D (5 bases). The CDR3 covers 13 residues. V gave up 2 bases and J gave up 2 bases, with 9 bases separating them. Germline V gene lookup returns CDR1 GTSNPN and CDR2 SVGIG (reference sequence). The CDR3 here is CAWSKQGNYGYTF. CDR3 sequence (DNA): TGTGCCTGGAGTAAGCAGGGAAACTATGGCTACACCTTC.

The gene calls are TRBV7-8 and TRBJ2-7; TRBD1 agrees at 8 bases. The V and J ends lost 5 bases and 7 bases, in that order; junction bases with no gene match: 19. The CDR3 is 17 residues long. The germline gives CDR1 SGHVS, CDR2 FQNEAQ. In nucleotides, the CDR3 is TGTGCCAGCAGCCCGAAAGACACCTACCGGACAGGGAATGAGCAGTACTTC. Protein product: CASSPKDTYRTGNEQYF.

The chain carries TRBV5-8 and TRBJ1-2, with 7 bases lining up with TRBD1. With V trimmed by 4 bases and J by 4 bases, 7 bases remained unmatched. The CDR3 totals 14 residues. Germline V gene data show CDR1 as SGHTS and CDR2 as YDEGEE. Here the CDR3 reads CASSRDRASYGYTF. CDR3 nucleotide sequence: TGTGCCAGCAGCCGGGACAGAGCTTCCTATGGCTACACCTTC.

J is TRBJ2-1 and V is TRBV30; 12 positions match TRBD2. Trimming took 0 bases from V and 7 from J; bases not matched to a gene: 7. Germline V CDR1 and CDR2: GTSNPN, SVGIG (reference sequence). The CDR3 loop spans 16 amino acids. As DNA, the CDR3 is TGTGCCTGGAGTGTCCCGACTAGCGGGGGTGAGAATGAGCAGTTCTTC. It encodes CAWSVPTSGGENEQFF.

V usage is TRBV7-2 and J usage is TRBJ2-3, with 16 bases lining up with TRBD2. J was trimmed by 3 bases and V by 5 bases; bases with no gene match: 2. Germline loops: CDR1 SGHTA, CDR2 FQGNSA. There are 16 residues in the CDR3. DNA of the CDR3: TGTGCCAGCAGCGAGGGACTAGCGGGGGGGACAGATACGCAGTATTTT. Translation gives CASSEGLAGGTDTQYF.

This clone has only a few counts. The V and J genes are TRBV13 and TRBJ1-1; D gene unclear. The V gene's germline CDR1 is PRHDT and CDR2 FYEKMQ (reference sequence). V was clipped by 5 bases and J by 3 bases, with 13 bases between them. The CDR3 runs to 14 residues. CDR3 sequence reads: CASSPPSRDTEAFF. In nucleotides, the CDR3 is TGTGCCAGCAGCCCGCCCAGTCGAGACACTGAAGCTTTCTTT.

The gene calls are TRBV9 and TRBJ1-3; tentatively, D is TRBD1 (5 bases). The CDR3 totals 17 residues. The ends were cut back, 3 bases at V and 2 bases at J, with 18 bases in the middle. Germline CDR1 SGDLS, CDR2 YYNGEE. This CDR3 reads CASSGSQDGTTGNTIYF. CDR3 bases: TGTGCCAGCAGCGGCAGCCAGGACGGGACCACTGGAAACACCATATATTTT.

This clone showed up just once. V is TRBV11-2 and J is TRBJ1-4; D is possibly TRBD1 (5 bases). V lost 2 bases, J lost 0 bases, and 16 bases lay in between. The V gene's germline CDR1 is SGHAT and CDR2 FQNNGV. The CDR3 loop spans 18 amino acids. The CDR3 DNA follows: TGTGCCAGCAGCTTAATCGGGGGTACAGCTGCAACTAATGAAAAACTGTTTTTT. Translating it yields CASSLIGGTAATNEKLFF.

The chain recombines TRBV5-1 with TRBJ2-5; 14 nucleotides line up with TRBD2. Germline CDR1 SGHRS, CDR2 YFSETQ. Trimming cost V 4 bases and J 5 bases; bases outside gene matches: 4. The CDR3 runs 15 residues. The CDR3 bases are TGCGCCAGCAGCCCGAGGACTAGCGGGGGGGAGACCCAGTACTTC. It is translated as CASSPRTSGGETQYF. The full variable domain, with the rest looked up from reference TRBV5-1 and TRBJ2-5, is KAGVTQTPRYLIKTRGQQVTLSCSPISGHRSVSWYQQTPGQGLQFLFEYFSETQRNKGNFPGRFSGRQFSNSRSEMNVSTLELGDSALYLCASSPRTSGGETQYFGPGTRLLVL.

V is TRBV19 and J is TRBJ2-1; maybe TRBD1 (6 bases). V was cut by 1 base and J by 9 bases, with 13 bases left in between. The CDR3 extends over 14 amino acids. Germline V gene sequence: CDR1 LNHDA, CDR2 SQIVND (reference sequence). The CDR3 DNA is TGTGCCAGTAGTATAGGAATGGGGGCCACTGAGCAGTTCTTC. It is translated as CASSIGMGATEQFF.

This sequence joins TRBV29-1 and TRBJ2-3, with unresolved D. This CDR3 region has 13 residues. Trimming removed 6 bases at V and 1 base at J, with 11 bases between. The V gene's germline CDR1 is SQVTM and CDR2 ANQGSEA. CDR3 bases: TGCAGCGTCGAACGACCACGCACAGATACGCAGTATTTT. It codes for CSVERPRTDTQYF.

The chain uses TRBV4-3 and TRBJ1-1, with D hard to call. The V and J ends lost 1 base and 4 bases respectively, with 7 bases between them. The CDR3 has 13 amino acids. Per the germline V gene, CDR1 is LGHNA and CDR2 is YSLEER. CDR3 in amino acids: CASSQGRITEAFF. The DNA for the CDR3 is TGCGCCAGCAGCCAAGGACGGATCACTGAAGCTTTCTTT.

The J gene is TRBJ2-3, the V gene TRBV5-6; possibly TRBD2 for D (6 bases). Germline assignment: CDR1 SGHDT and CDR2 YYEEEE. Trimming removed 4 bases from V and 4 bases from J, with 16 bases in between. The CDR3 is made up of 15 amino acids. The CDR3 bases are TGTGCCAGCAGCCGACTAGAGAGGCGCGCAGATACGCAGTATTTT. Its translation is CASSRLERRADTQYF.

The V and J genes are TRBV30 and TRBJ2-3; D is possibly TRBD1 (7 bases). Germline lookup yields CDR1 GTSNPN and CDR2 SVGIG (reference sequence). The CDR3 has 17 amino acids. Trimming shortened V by 3 bases and J by 0 bases, and 19 bases separated the two germline ends. The CDR3 DNA reads TGTGCCTGGAGCCAGGGGGGTTATTTCGTCAGCACAGATACGCAGTATTTT. Encoded protein: CAWSQGGYFVSTDTQYF.

The chain is built from TRBV6-5 and TRBJ1-1; D might be TRBD1 (5 bases). The germline gives CDR1 MNHEY, CDR2 SVGAGI. The CDR3 contains 15 residues. Trimming cost V 0 bases and J 3 bases, with 11 bases left between them. The CDR3 DNA follows: TGTGCCAGCAGTTACTCTATAGGACAAGACACTGAAGCTTTCTTT. Translating it yields CASSYSIGQDTEAFF.

The chain has TRBV30 and TRBJ1-3; weak D call: TRBD1 (6 bases). The germline gives CDR1 GTSNPN, CDR2 SVGIG (reference sequence). Trimming removed 0 bases from V and 4 bases from J, with 16 bases in between. This CDR3 spans 16 amino acids. Here the CDR3 reads CAWSVIAGALGNTIYF. In nucleotides, the CDR3 is TGTGCCTGGAGTGTAATCGCGGGGGCTCTCGGAAACACCATATATTTT.

V is TRBV6-5 and J is TRBJ2-7; no clear D gene. CDR1 and CDR2 from the germline V gene are MNHEY and SVGAGI. The CDR3 sequence is 13 residues long. Trimming left V 8 bases short and J 6 bases short, with 17 bases between. CDR3 region: CASVGGKPGEQYF. As DNA, the CDR3 is TGTGCCAGCGTCGGTGGGAAACCCGGCGAGCAGTACTTC.

The chain uses TRBV9 and TRBJ2-3; 8 bases fit TRBD1. J was trimmed by 1 base and V by 4 bases; bases with no gene match: 5. The CDR3 is 15 residues long. CDR1 is SGDLS and CDR2 is YYNGEE in the germline V gene. This CDR3 is CASSPGGQGTDTQYF. In nucleotides, the CDR3 is TGTGCCAGCAGCCCCGGGGGACAGGGCACAGATACGCAGTATTTT.

The genes are TRBV11-3 and TRBJ2-1, with D possibly matching TRBD2 (5 bases). Germline assignment: CDR1 SGHNT and CDR2 YENEEA. V lost 5 bases, J lost 12 bases, and 17 bases lay in between. The CDR3 runs 13 residues. CDR3 in DNA: TGTGCCAGCAGCCCCGAGGGCAGGACTGGGCAGTTCTTC. Its translation is CASSPEGRTGQFF.

The chain has TRBV5-8 and TRBJ1-3; possible D gene TRBD1, 6 bases. With 4 bases removed from V and 1 base from J, the gap between germline ends came to 12 bases. This CDR3 has 15 amino acids. Germline CDR1 and CDR2: SGHTS and YDEGEE. The CDR3 nucleotides read TGTGCCAGCAGCCGCAGGGGAGGGTCTGGAAACACCATATATTTT. It yields the protein CASSRRGGSGNTIYF.